The 7 T cell receptor beta chains below were found in one sample sequenced in a study of control samples from healthy donors and cancer patients. Repertoires were generated with immunoSEQ multiplex PCR, while TCRdb's copy carries only in-frame clones and drops some. The data contain about 110,000 clones, 75% to 90% of them singletons. The sequenced sample consisted of blood. Every receptor here comes from a woman in her fifties or sixties in good health.

This clone was recorded only once. The V and J genes are TRBV7-2 and TRBJ1-1; no clear D. CDR1 and CDR2 (germline): SGHTA, FQGNSA. V was pared by 6 bases and J by 2 bases, with 10 bases between. CDR3 size: 13 residues. The CDR3 sequence: CASSFEGNTEAFF. The CDR3 coding sequence is TGTGCCAGCAGTTTTGAGGGAAACACTGAAGCTTTCTTT.

The genes are TRBV7-2 and TRBJ1-2, with 9 bases matching TRBD1. This CDR3 is 14 amino acids long. In germline, CDR1 is SGHTA, CDR2 FQGNSA. The J segment lost 4 bases and the V segment lost 5 bases, leaving 5 bases of the junction unmatched. The chain's CDR3 is CASSAGQGTYGYTF. The CDR3 region has the DNA TGTGCCAGCAGCGCGGGACAGGGTACCTATGGCTACACCTTC.

The V call is TRBV5-1, the J call TRBJ1-1; D not certain. There are 16 residues in the CDR3. Germline CDR1 SGHRS, CDR2 YFSETQ. Trimming pared 0 bases from V and 0 bases from J, leaving 12 bases between. The DNA of the CDR3 is TGCGCCAGCAGCTTGGCGTCAGGATATATGAACACTGAAGCTTTCTTT. Its translation: CASSLASGYMNTEAFF.

J is TRBJ1-1 and V is TRBV6-4, with 8 bases identical to TRBD1. With V trimmed by 6 bases and J by 4 bases, 7 bases remained unmatched. The length of the CDR3 is 14 residues. Germline CDR1 reads MRHNA; CDR2 reads SNTAGT. This CDR3 reads CASRPGQDPTEAFF. For the CDR3, the DNA is TGTGCCAGCAGGCCGGGACAGGATCCCACTGAAGCTTTCTTT.

The chain recombines TRBV5-1 with TRBJ1-2; no definite D call. The ends were cut back, 0 bases at V and 4 bases at J, with 10 bases in the middle. Germline V CDR1 and CDR2: SGHRS, YFSETQ. The CDR3 has 14 amino acids. This CDR3 reads CASSLGYGSYGYTF. The CDR3, as DNA: TGCGCCAGCAGCTTGGGATACGGAAGCTATGGCTACACCTTC.

The chain uses TRBV9 and TRBJ2-2; D might be TRBD2 (6 bases). The CDR3 extends over 17 amino acids. Germline CDR1 SGDLS, CDR2 YYNGEE. The V gene lost 0 bases and the J gene lost 1 base, with 13 bases spanning the gap. The CDR3 region has the DNA TGTGCCAGCAGCGTAGCAGAACGGGGGTTGAACACCGGGGAGCTGTTTTTT. Protein sequence: CASSVAERGLNTGELFF.

V gene TRBV30 combines with J gene TRBJ2-4; no definite D call. Per germline, CDR1 GTSNPN and CDR2 SVGIG (reference sequence). This CDR3 region has 12 residues. Deletions cut 3 bases from V and 0 bases from J, with 3 bases between. The CDR3 here is CAWSRAKNIQYF. CDR3 in DNA: TGTGCCTGGAGCCGAGCCAAAAACATTCAGTACTTC.